This note documents a single TCR beta chain sequence. Its cognate antigen is unknown. The data were taken from a study of cytomegalovirus exposure and HLA in healthy donors. General study findings and limits: Certain indistinguishable V segments, among them TRBV6-2 and TRBV6-3, were excluded.

Trimming shortened V by 3 bases and J by 7 bases, and 6 bases separated the two germline ends. CDR3 size: 11 residues. Germline CDR1 is LNHDA and CDR2 is SQIVND (reference sequence). Nominal health characterized the donors when sampled, though unrecorded immune exposures were likely. The PCR had 60 Vbeta and 13 Jbeta primers. The table came from immunoSEQ multiplex PCR; TCRdb's copy has only in-frame clones and leaves some out. The sample data list around 42,000 clones. Sequences were obtained from PBMCs. The rearrangement uses TRBV19 and TRBJ1-1; unclear D gene. The sequence came from a man aged 25-45 years in good health and CMV-seronegative. DNA of the CDR3: TGTGCCAGTAGTATGACGGGTGAAGCTTTCTTT. It is translated as CASSMTGEAFF. Filled out from reference TRBV19 and TRBJ1-1, the complete variable domain reads DGGITQSPKYLFRKEGQNVTLSCEQNLNHDAMYWYRQDPGQGLRLIYYSQIVNDFQKGDIAEGYSVSREKKESFPLTVTSAQKNPTAFYLCASSMTGEAFFGQGTRLTVV.